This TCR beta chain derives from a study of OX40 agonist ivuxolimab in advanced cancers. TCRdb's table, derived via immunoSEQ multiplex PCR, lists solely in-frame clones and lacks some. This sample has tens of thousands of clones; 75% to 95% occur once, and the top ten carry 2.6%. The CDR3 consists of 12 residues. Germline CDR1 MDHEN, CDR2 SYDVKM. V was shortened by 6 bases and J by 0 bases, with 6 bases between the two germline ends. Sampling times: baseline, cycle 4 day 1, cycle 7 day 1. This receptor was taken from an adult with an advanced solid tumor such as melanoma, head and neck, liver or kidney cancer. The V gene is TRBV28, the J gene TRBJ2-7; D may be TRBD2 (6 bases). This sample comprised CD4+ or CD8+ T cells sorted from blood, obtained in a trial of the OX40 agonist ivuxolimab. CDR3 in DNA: TGTGCCAGCAGGGGACTCTCCTACGAGCAGTACTTC. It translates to CASRGLSYEQYF.